These 17 T cell receptor beta chains came from one sample sequenced in a study of blood T cell repertoires in COVID-19. Profiling relied on immunoSEQ multiplex PCR, and the TCRdb table lists in-frame clones only, not all of them. The data contain approximately 400,000 clones, around 90% of them singletons. The specimen was PBMCs or T cells enriched from blood (not recorded which). These receptors were taken from a woman aged 18-29 years who had recovered from COVID-19.

The chain has TRBV6-2 or TRBV6-3 and TRBJ2-2; D is possibly TRBD1 (6 bases). The germline V and J ends were trimmed by 0 bases and 3 bases, with 14 bases remaining between them. CDR3 length: 17 amino acids. Germline V gene sequence: CDR1 MNHEY, CDR2 SVGEGT. The CDR3 sequence is CASSYSPGVVDTGELFF. The CDR3 region has the DNA TGTGCCAGCAGTTACTCGCCAGGGGTCGTGGACACCGGGGAGCTGTTTTTT.

The genes are TRBV3-1 (or the pseudogene TRBV3-2) and TRBJ2-3, with 7 bases aligning to TRBD1. CDR3 length equals 18 residues. The V gene end was trimmed by 4 bases and the J gene end by 2 bases; junction bases not matched to a gene: 15. Per the germline V gene, CDR1 is LGHDT and CDR2 is YNNKEL (reference sequence). CDR3 amino acids: CASSRLSGTVDFTDTQYF. The CDR3, as DNA: TGTGCCAGCAGCCGCCTAAGTGGGACAGTCGATTTCACAGATACGCAGTATTTT.

The rearrangement links TRBV3-1 (or the pseudogene TRBV3-2) to TRBJ1-4; 8 bases line up with TRBD1. There are 16 residues in the CDR3. Germline assignment: CDR1 LGHDT and CDR2 YNNKEL (reference sequence). Germline trimming cut 4 bases from V and 5 bases from J; bases unmatched to any gene: 9. This CDR3 is CASSLRQGLINEKLFF. The CDR3 region has the DNA TGTGCCAGCAGCCTTCGACAGGGGCTTATCAATGAAAAACTGTTTTTT.

The rearrangement uses TRBV4-1 and TRBJ2-7; no clear D gene. The CDR3 sequence is 16 residues long. The V end was cut by 4 bases, the J end by 2 bases, with 18 bases between. Looked up from germline, CDR1 is MGHRA and CDR2 is YSYEKL. The CDR3 DNA follows: TGCGCCAGCAGCCCTAGGTTCGTTGGCAGCCCCTACGAGCAGTACTTC. Its translation is CASSPRFVGSPYEQYF.

Written as DNA, the CDR3 is TGTGCCTGGAGCCAGCGAAAAACCGGGGAGCTGTTTTTT. It yields the protein CAWSQRKTGELFF. The chain joins TRBV30 to TRBJ2-2; D is uncertain. V was clipped by 3 bases and J by 5 bases, with 10 bases between them. Germline CDR1 is GTSNPN and CDR2 is SVGIG (reference sequence). The CDR3 is made up of 13 amino acids.

The V call is TRBV5-4, the J call TRBJ2-3; D is possibly TRBD1 (5 bases). The germline V and J ends were trimmed by 1 base and 2 bases, with 14 bases remaining between them. Germline CDR1 and CDR2: SGHNT and YYREEE (reference sequence). This CDR3 contains 16 residues. The CDR3 nucleotides are TGTGCCAGCAGCTTGTTAGGGGATATCGACACAGATACGCAGTATTTT. This gives the protein CASSLLGDIDTDTQYF.

The V gene is TRBV6-4, the J gene TRBJ2-7; 8 nucleotides agree with TRBD2. With V trimmed by 2 bases and J by 3 bases, 9 bases remained unmatched. This CDR3 has 16 residues. Germline V gene data show CDR1 as MRHNA and CDR2 as SNTAGT. The CDR3 reads CASSDQPRRGDYEQYF. The CDR3 DNA reads as TGTGCCAGCAGTGACCAGCCCCGGCGGGGGGACTACGAGCAGTACTTC.

V is TRBV7-2 and J is TRBJ2-7; 10 nucleotides agree with TRBD1. V shed 1 base and J 3 bases; nucleotides not matched to a gene: 6. Germline lookup yields CDR1 SGHTA and CDR2 FQGNSA. The length of the CDR3 is 16 residues. This CDR3 is CASSLGLGTGDYEQYF. The CDR3 coding sequence is TGTGCCAGCAGCTTAGGCCTCGGGACAGGGGACTACGAGCAGTACTTC.

A note on this clone: The identical CDR3 is also encoded by other nucleotide sequences in the sample. The chain uses TRBV20-1 and TRBJ1-4, with D unclear. The germline CDR1 and CDR2 sequences are DFQATT and SNEGSKA (reference sequence). This CDR3 comprises 11 residues. Trimming stripped 1 base from V and 8 bases from J, with 5 bases between. This CDR3 is CSARVSEKLFF. CDR3 coding DNA: TGCAGTGCTAGAGTGAGCGAAAAACTGTTTTTT.

The gene calls are TRBV4-2 and TRBJ2-5; TRBD2 aligns across 10 bases. V shed 0 bases, J shed 4 bases, and the junction held 11 bases outside the gene matches. CDR3 length: 18 amino acids. CDR1 and CDR2 (germline): LGHNA, YNFKEQ. CDR3 nucleotide sequence: TGTGCCAGCAGCCAAGATGCCAGCGGGGGGGCCTTGGTAGAGACCCAGTACTTC. It specifies CASSQDASGGALVETQYF.

The V and J genes are TRBV7-3 and TRBJ2-2, with D perhaps matching TRBD2 (5 bases). Germline CDR1 SGHTA, CDR2 FQGTGA. Trimming removed 2 bases from V and 3 bases from J, with 7 bases in between. The CDR3 runs 14 residues. CDR3 protein: CASSLSGYTGELFF. In DNA form, the CDR3 reads TGTGCCAGCAGCTTATCGGGGTACACCGGGGAGCTGTTTTTT.

The chain joins TRBV7-2 to TRBJ1-2; D is uncertain. From germline, CDR1 is SGHTA and CDR2 FQGNSA. This CDR3 is built from 14 residues. V was cut by 2 bases and J by 0 bases, with 7 bases left in between. CDR3 in DNA: TGTGCCAGCAGCTTATTCGGGACTAACTATGGCTACACCTTC. Its protein product is CASSLFGTNYGYTF.

The rearrangement joins TRBV5-1 to TRBJ2-3, with 8 bases fitting TRBD2. In germline, CDR1 is SGHRS, CDR2 YFSETQ. This CDR3 comprises 15 residues. The trim removed 3 bases at V and 0 bases at J, leaving 3 bases unmatched. The DNA for the CDR3 is TGCGCCAGCAGCTGGGGCGGGGGGAGCACAGATACGCAGTATTTT. The encoded protein is CASSWGGGSTDTQYF.

V usage is TRBV2 and J usage is TRBJ1-5; 9 bases map to TRBD1. The junction had 7 bases not matched to a gene; V was cut back by 1 base and J by 6 bases. This CDR3 region has 16 residues. Germline V gene sequence: CDR1 SNHLY, CDR2 FYNNEI. In nucleotides, the CDR3 is TGTGCCAGCAGTGAAGATAGTATGACAGGGGGTCAGCCCCAGCATTTT. It translates to CASSEDSMTGGQPQHF. Using reference TRBV2 and TRBJ1-5 for the parts outside the CDR3, the full variable domain is EPEVTQTPSHQVTQMGQEVILRCVPISNHLYFYWYRQILGQKVEFLVSFYNNEISEKSEIFDDQFSVERPDGSNFTLKIRSTKLEDSAMYFCASSEDSMTGGQPQHFGDGTRLSIL.

In its sample, this clone was seen once. The rearrangement uses TRBV5-4 and TRBJ1-2; 8 bases agree with TRBD1. Germline assignment: CDR1 SGHNT and CDR2 YYREEE (reference sequence). The CDR3 has 15 amino acids. V lost 5 bases and J lost 0; bases outside the gene matches: 6. CDR3 in amino acids: CASSWGQASNYGYTF. The CDR3 DNA is TGTGCCAGCAGTTGGGGACAGGCCTCTAACTATGGCTACACCTTC.

CDR3: CASSYAKFNEKLFF. DNA for the CDR3: TGTGCCAGCAGTTACGCGAAGTTTAATGAAAAACTGTTTTTT. This chain connects TRBV6-5 to TRBJ1-4, with D hard to call. The CDR3 runs to 14 residues. CDR1 MNHEY and CDR2 SVGAGI come from the germline V gene. The V gene lost 2 bases and the J gene lost 4 bases, with 8 bases spanning the gap.

The rearrangement links TRBV4-1 to TRBJ1-1, with D tentatively TRBD1 (5 bases). Trimming removed 1 base at V and 6 bases at J, with 18 bases between. This CDR3 spans 16 amino acids. Germline CDR1 reads MGHRA; CDR2 reads YSYEKL. As DNA, the CDR3 is TGCGCCAGCAGCCAAGTTGTTGGACCCAGGGCCGCTGAAGCTTTCTTT. Protein: CASSQVVGPRAAEAFF.